Listed below are T cell receptor beta chains from one sample, sequenced in a study of Tregs in tolerant kidney transplant recipients. Sequenced by immunoSEQ multiplex PCR; TCRdb stores in-frame clones only, minus some. The data show about 44,000 clones, roughly 95% seen once. Their antigen targets remain unknown. Sequencing was performed on Tregs from blood cultured with allogeneic cells. These receptors originate from a human donor in good health. CDR3s include the opening cysteine and the closing phenylalanine or tryptophan. Clone size, where shown, is once, few, many, or a class for clones that have expanded.

>TRBJ2-1|.|TRBV18
CASSRGPYNEQFF
>TRBJ2-5|.|TRBV27
CASSLGTRGTQYF
>TRBJ2-3|.|TRBV13
CASSPELAGVRDTQYF
>TRBJ2-3|.|TRBV7-2
CASSFTGTLTDTQYF
>TRBJ1-2|.|TRBV6-5
CASRATGANGYTF
>TRBJ2-1|once|TRBV27
CASSSLLTFYNEQFF
>TRBJ2-1|.|TRBV19
CASTPGGPYNEQFF
>TRBJ2-1|once|TRBV5-1
CASSLDYNEQFF
>TRBJ2-7|.|TRBV6-5
CASGVWGSYEQYF
>TRBJ2-5|.|TRBV5-1
CASSLAVGAETQYF
>TRBJ1-6|.|TRBV5-1
CASSSFPGPYNSPLHF
>TRBJ2-7|.|TRBV27
CASRQLSSSYEQYF
>TRBJ1-3|.|TRBV6-1
CASSLFGQAIYF
>TRBJ1-1|.|TRBV5-4
CASSTRQGHTEAFF
>TRBJ1-3|.|TRBV29-1
CSVVGAGNTIYF
>TRBJ2-3|.|TRBV7-9
CASRRGERERQDTQYF
>TRBJ2-3|.|TRBV7-9
CASSLRTSGTDTQYF
>TRBJ1-2|.|TRBV10-3
CAIRTVNYGYTF
>TRBJ1-5|.|TRBV19
CASSDRGRNNQPQHF
>TRBJ2-3|once|TRBV4-1
CASSQEGPFRTSGFTSTDTQYF
>TRBJ1-5|.|TRBV6-1
CASNSGANQPQHF
>TRBJ1-5|.|TRBV19
CASSISGATYSNQPQHF
>TRBJ2-6|.|TRBV7-9
CASRSGSSGANVLTF
>TRBJ1-1|.|TRBV7-3
CASSFGGSTEAFF
>TRBJ2-3|.|TRBV18
CASGPGGTDTQYF
>TRBJ2-5|once|TRBV18
CASNKGQSIETQYF
>TRBJ2-1|.|TRBV5-6
CASIISPSTEQFF
>TRBJ2-5|few|TRBV5-1
CASSIRDSQETQYF
>TRBJ2-7|.|TRBV5-1
CASSPDVGFYEQYF
>TRBJ1-1|.|TRBV5-1
CASSPGTHITEAFF
>TRBJ2-1|.|TRBV18
CASSPGAPRYNEQFF
>TRBJ2-7|.|TRBV7-2
CASSLARNPGQGEQYF
>TRBJ2-7|.|TRBV11-3
CASSLQLANLYEQYF
>TRBJ1-2|.|TRBV5-6
CASSLQGLNYGYTF
>TRBJ2-2|.|TRBV6-5
CASSYSFRAIGGELFF
>TRBJ2-7|.|TRBV6-5
CASSYGASSYEQYF
>TRBJ2-1|.|TRBV5-1
CASSQGQAMGEQFF
>TRBJ1-6|once|TRBV7-2
CASSPDRNGYNSPLHF
>TRBJ1-1|once|TRBV11-2
CASSLQGAPNTEAFF
>TRBJ2-1|.|TRBV10-3
CAISELAGNEQFF
>TRBJ1-4|.|TRBV5-1
CASSGGSGEKLFF
>TRBJ1-1|.|TRBV30
CAWSIVSGRPNTEAFF
>TRBJ2-7|.|TRBV6-1
CASSELAGLSQQYF
>TRBJ2-1|once|TRBV7-8
CASSKRQFDYNEQFF
>TRBJ1-2|.|TRBV19
CASNGPDTGARFYGYTF
>TRBJ1-3|.|TRBV9
CASSVARTGNTIYF
>TRBJ2-4|.|TRBV5-5
CASSSGLAKNIQYF
>TRBJ2-7|.|TRBV6-6
CASRATSGGTYEQYF
>TRBJ2-7|once|TRBV11-2
CASSLHRGYEQYF
>TRBJ2-1|once|TRBV15
CATSGGPYNEQFF
>TRBJ2-5|.|TRBV5-4
CASSTPVGSKETQYF
>TRBJ1-5|.|TRBV2
CASSPLGSNQPQHF
>TRBJ1-1|.|TRBV2
CASRQFQGGRTEAFF
>TRBJ1-1|.|TRBV29-1
CSVYRIEIEAFF